The source of this T cell receptor (beta chain) is a study of blood T cell repertoires in COVID-19. Study-level background: In each case, the material was cDNA or gDNA derived from T cells, B-cell-depleted T cells, or PBMCs.

Authors' processing steps: Amplification of reference gene primers provided the estimated nucleated cell counts. Only in-frame clones appear in the TCRdb table, and some are missing; sequencing was by immunoSEQ multiplex PCR. V and J calls and clone size come straight from that table; D and trimming were deduced from the DNA. The table records around 300,000 clones, 65% to 90% of them present only once. V was shortened by 1 base and J by 8 bases, with 13 bases between the two germline ends. CDR1 is SGHVS and CDR2 is FNYEAQ in the germline V gene. The CDR3 extends over 14 amino acids. The receptor's source is a human donor in a cohort sampled during active COVID-19. The specimen was peripheral blood. The chain recombines TRBV7-6 with TRBJ2-3; no clear D gene. The CDR3 is CASSLDRTTGTQYF. CDR3 in DNA: TGTGCCAGCAGCTTAGATCGAACCACGGGTACGCAGTATTTT.